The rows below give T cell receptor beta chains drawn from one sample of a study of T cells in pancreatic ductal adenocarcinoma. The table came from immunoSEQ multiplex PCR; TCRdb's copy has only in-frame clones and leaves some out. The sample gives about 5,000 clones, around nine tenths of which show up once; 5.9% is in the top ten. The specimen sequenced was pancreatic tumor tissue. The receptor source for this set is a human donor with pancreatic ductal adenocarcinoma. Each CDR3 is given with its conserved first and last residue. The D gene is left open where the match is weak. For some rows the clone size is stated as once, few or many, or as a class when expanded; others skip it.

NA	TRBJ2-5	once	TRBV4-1	TGCGCCAGCAGCCCGGGGGGCAGAGACTCGGAGACCCAGTACTTC	CASSPGGRDSETQYF
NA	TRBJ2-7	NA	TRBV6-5	TGTGCCAGCAGTTACGTAGTTTTTAGCTCCTACGAGCAGTACTTC	CASSYVVFSSYEQYF
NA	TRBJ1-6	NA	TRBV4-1	TGCGCCAGCAGCCAGCTTCGAGGGGGTAATTCACCCCTCCACTTT	CASSQLRGGNSPLHF
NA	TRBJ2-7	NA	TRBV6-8	TGTGCCAGCAGTTACACCCACGAGCAGTACTTC	CASSYTHEQYF
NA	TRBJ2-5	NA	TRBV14	TGTGCCAGCAGCCAAACCGAGACCCAGTACTTC	CASSQTETQYF
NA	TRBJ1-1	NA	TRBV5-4	TGTGCCAGCAGCTTTACGGTGGACACTGAAGCTTTCTTT	CASSFTVDTEAFF
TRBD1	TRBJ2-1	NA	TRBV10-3	TGTGCCATCAGTGGCCCGACAGGGGGAAGCGACAATGAGCAGTTCTTC	CAISGPTGGSDNEQFF
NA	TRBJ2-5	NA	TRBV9	TGTGCCAGCAGCGCCGTCGGGACTCTCCAAGAGACCCAGTACTTC	CASSAVGTLQETQYF
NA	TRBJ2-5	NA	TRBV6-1	TGTGCCAGCAGTTGGGGAGTAGAGGAGACCCAGTACTTC	CASSWGVEETQYF
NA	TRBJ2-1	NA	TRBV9	TGTGCCAGCAGCGTAGCGGGGGACACATACAATGAGCAGTTCTTC	CASSVAGDTYNEQFF
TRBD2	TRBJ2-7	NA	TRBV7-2	TGTGCCAGCAGCCCAGGCGGGGGGCAGTACTTC	CASSPGGGQYF
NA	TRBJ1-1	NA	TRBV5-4	TGTGCCAGCAGCACTGTACACGGGACGGTGAACACTGAAGCTTTCTTT	CASSTVHGTVNTEAFF
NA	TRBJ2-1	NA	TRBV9	TGTGCCAGCAGCGTAGTCGAGGAGCAGGGCATTGAGCAGTTCTTC	CASSVVEEQGIEQFF
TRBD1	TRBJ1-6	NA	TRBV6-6	TGTGCCAGCAGTTACTCCAGGGGGGAAAATTCACCCCTCCACTTT	CASSYSRGENSPLHF
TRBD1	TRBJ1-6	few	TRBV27	TGTGCCAGCAGTTCGTCCGGGACAGGGGGTCGATCACCCCTCCACTTT	CASSSSGTGGRSPLHF
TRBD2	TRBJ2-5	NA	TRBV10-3	TGTGCCACCACTAGCGGGAGCGACCAAGAGACCCAGTACTTC	CATTSGSDQETQYF
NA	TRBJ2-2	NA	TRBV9	TGTGCCAGCAGCGTAAGGGGTCAGAACACCGGGGAGCTGTTTTTT	CASSVRGQNTGELFF
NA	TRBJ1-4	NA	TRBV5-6	TGTGCCAGCAGCGCCAGGGCCAATGAAAAACTGTTTTTT	CASSARANEKLFF
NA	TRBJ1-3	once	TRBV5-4	TGTGCCAGCAGCTTGGCCGCAGGAATCTCTGGAAACACCATATATTTT	CASSLAAGISGNTIYF
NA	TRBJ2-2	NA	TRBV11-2	TGTGCCAGCAGCTTAGGGCGGCAGGGGACGAACACCGGGGAGCTGTTTTTT	CASSLGRQGTNTGELFF
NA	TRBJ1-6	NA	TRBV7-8	TGTGCCAGCAGCTCCGAGAAAACCTATAATTCACCCCTCCACTTT	CASSSEKTYNSPLHF
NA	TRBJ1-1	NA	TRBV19	TGTGCCAGACGTAGGCAGAACACTGAAGCTTTCTTT	CARRRQNTEAFF
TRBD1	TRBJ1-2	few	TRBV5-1	TGCGCCAGCAGCACTGGGACAGGGGATAGTCTAGGCTACACCTTC	CASSTGTGDSLGYTF
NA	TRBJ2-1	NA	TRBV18	TGTGCCAGCTCACCAAAGAGCCACTCCTACAATGAGCAGTTCTTC	CASSPKSHSYNEQFF
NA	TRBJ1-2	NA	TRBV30	TGTGCCTGGAGTTTCGGGGGGCGCAACTATGGCTACACCTTC	CAWSFGGRNYGYTF
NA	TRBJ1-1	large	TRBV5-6	TGTGCCAGCATAGGTGCGGGTACTGAAGCTTTCTTT	CASIGAGTEAFF
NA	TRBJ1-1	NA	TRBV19	TGTGCCAGTAGTACCACATATCCCCCGACTGGAGACACTGAAGCTTTCTTT	CASSTTYPPTGDTEAFF
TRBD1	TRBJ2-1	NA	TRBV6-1	TGTGCCAGCAGTGCGACCCCAGGGGGTATATCCTACAATGAGCAGTTCTTC	CASSATPGGISYNEQFF
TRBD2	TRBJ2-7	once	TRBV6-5	TGTGCCAGCAGTATGACTAGCAAGTACGAGCAGTACTTC	CASSMTSKYEQYF
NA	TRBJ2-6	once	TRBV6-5	TGTGCCAGCAGTCGGACAGATTCTGGGGCCAACGTCCTGACTTTC	CASSRTDSGANVLTF
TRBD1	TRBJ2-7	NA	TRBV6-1	TGTGCCAGCAGTGCTGGGACAGGGCGGTACGAGCAGTACTTC	CASSAGTGRYEQYF
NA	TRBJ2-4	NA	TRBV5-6	TGTGCCAGCAGCTTCAGGGACCCGGCCAAAAACATTCAGTACTTC	CASSFRDPAKNIQYF
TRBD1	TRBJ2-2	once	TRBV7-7	TGTGCCAGCAGCCCCGACAGGGGGGACACCGGGGAGCTGTTTTTT	CASSPDRGDTGELFF
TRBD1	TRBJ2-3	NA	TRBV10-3	TGTGCCATCGGGACAGTTGTCACAGATACGCAGTATTTT	CAIGTVVTDTQYF
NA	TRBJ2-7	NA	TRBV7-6	TGTGCCAGCAGCCCAAAGGTGGGGCTCTACGAGCAGTACTTC	CASSPKVGLYEQYF
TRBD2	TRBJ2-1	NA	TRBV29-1	TGCAGCGTTGATCAGGGAGGGTCCTACAATGAGCAGTTCTTC	CSVDQGGSYNEQFF
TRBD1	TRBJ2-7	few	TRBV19	TGTGCCACGGGACAGGGGAAAGGCGAGCAGTACTTC	CATGQGKGEQYF
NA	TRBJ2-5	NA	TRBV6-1	TGTGCCAGCACCCCCCGGGGGGAGACCCAGTACTTC	CASTPRGETQYF
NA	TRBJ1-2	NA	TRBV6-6	TGTGCCAGCCTCTCCCAACACGCCTTCTACTATGGCTACACCTTC	CASLSQHAFYYGYTF
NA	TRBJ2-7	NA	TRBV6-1	TGTGCCAGCAGTTCCCAAAGGGTGGGGAGCTACGAGCAGTACTTC	CASSSQRVGSYEQYF
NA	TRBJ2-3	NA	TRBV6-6	TGTGCCAGCACCGTCACCCACACAGATACGCAGTATTTT	CASTVTHTDTQYF
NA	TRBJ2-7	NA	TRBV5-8	TGTGCCAGCAGCCAAACCCCCCCCTACGAGCAGTACTTC	CASSQTPPYEQYF
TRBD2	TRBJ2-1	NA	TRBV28	TGTGCCAGCAGTTTAGGGACTAGCGGTGAGCAGTTCTTC	CASSLGTSGEQFF
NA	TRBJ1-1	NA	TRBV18	TGTGCCAGCTCACCCACCGGGACTCACACTGAAGCTTTCTTT	CASSPTGTHTEAFF
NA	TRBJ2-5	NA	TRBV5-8	TGTGCCAGCAGCTTGGAGGAAGAGACCCAGTACTTC	CASSLEEETQYF
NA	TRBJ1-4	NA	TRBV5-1	TGCGCCAGCAGCTTGGGGCCAGGGGTTGATGAAAAACTGTTTTTT	CASSLGPGVDEKLFF
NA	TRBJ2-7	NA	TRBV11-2	TGTGCCAGCACCAAATGGTCCCAGGGGGGAGATTACGAGCAGTACTTC	CASTKWSQGGDYEQYF
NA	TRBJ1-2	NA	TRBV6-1	TGTGCCAGCAGTGATGGGGTAATGGTGAACTATGGCTACACCTTC	CASSDGVMVNYGYTF
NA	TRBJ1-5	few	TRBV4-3	TGCGCCAGCAGCCCCGGACCGAGCTCGATGTCCCAGCATTTT	CASSPGPSSMSQHF
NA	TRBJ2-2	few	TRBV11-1	TGTGCCAGCAGTTTCGACAGCCTTTTGAGGGAGCTGTTTTTT	CASSFDSLLRELFF
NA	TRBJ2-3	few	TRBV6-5	TGTGCCAGCAGTGCTTGGTTGCGGAGCACAGATACGCAGTATTTT	CASSAWLRSTDTQYF
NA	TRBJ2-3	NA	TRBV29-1	TGCAGCGTTGAAACGGGAGCGGGCACAGATACGCAGTATTTT	CSVETGAGTDTQYF